This T cell receptor beta chain is drawn from a study of cytomegalovirus exposure and HLA in healthy donors (dated by TCRdb to about 2017). Background for the entire study: An earlier analysis of about 530 of the donors reported 250 to 350 Gb of sequence data and around 110 million unique TCR beta sequences obtained from approximately 180 million T cells. Among the approximately 400 genotyped donors, about 83% belonged to the genetic ancestry cluster associated with self-reported Caucasian donors. Donor age, sex, ethnicity and CMV serostatus were collected together with the repertoire data. Along with the approximately 700-subject first cohort, a separate validation cohort of over a hundred different subjects was used. Rather than drawing on any new phenotypic data, the later analysis identified candidate immune exposures from TCR beta sequences and the way those sequences occurred across donors. HLA typing included class I and class II loci at four-digit resolution. The T cell repertoires of about 700 subjects were profiled by immunosequencing and related to cytomegalovirus serostatus. The study combined high-throughput TCR immunosequencing, statistical association of individual TCRs with disease status, and machine learning to predict cytomegalovirus infection status. In a later analysis, previously published TCR beta repertoires from hundreds of donors were re-analyzed and high-resolution HLA genotyping was added so that TCR occurrence patterns could be studied. Approximately 300 gigabases of sequencing data and 91 million or so unique TCR sequences made up an early release that covered under 750 HLA-typed donors. In a later genetic analysis, genome-wide SNP genotypes for about 55% of the roughly 670 donors were used, and that subset was treated as a discovery cohort. The number of typed donors differed by locus: about 629-630 for A, B, C, DRB1 and DQB1; some 540 for DQA1; approximately 600 for DPA1; and around 470 for DPB1. All discovery cohort repertoires had been generated on a single sequencing platform. Among a few hundred genotyped donors of the cohort, an average of approximately 240,000 unique TCR beta nucleotide sequences were sequenced per donor, roughly 18% of them non-productive. The study aimed to test whether signatures of past pathogen exposure could be identified by cataloging public T cell receptors. In an earlier analysis of roughly 540 of the donors, high-throughput TCR beta sequencing was used to judge whether each TCR beta V gene segment behaved as functional or pseudogenic. Roughly 5 DR-DQ haplotypes were handled as single units for association and clustering, since linkage in the cohort was strong.

The cohort consisted of 666 healthy bone marrow donors. At the time of sampling, all cohort members were nominally healthy, though unrecorded immune exposures were likely present. The donor was CMV seronegative and belonged to the group of approximately 320 seronegative cohort members. A peripheral blood sample was provided by each donor, and peripheral blood mononuclear cells were used for TCR beta sequencing. The Qiagen DNeasy Blood Extraction Kit was used to extract genomic DNA from the blood cell samples. Germline trimming amounts to 4 bases on V and 5 bases on J, with 4 as the count of junction bases outside the gene matches. The germline V gene (reference sequence) gives CDR1 as LNHDA and CDR2 as SQIVND. The CDR3 runs 14 amino acids, cysteine and phenylalanine included. Just CDR3 DNA is preserved here, 42 bases in frame from base 1. The protocol used for the library was the immunoSEQ multiplex PCR assay. For the multiplex PCR, a mixture combining 60 forward primers for TCR Vbeta segments and 13 reverse primers for TCR Jbeta segments was used. The CDR3 region of rearranged TCR beta genes was amplified from genomic DNA by a multiplex PCR assay. The amplified TCR beta libraries were sequenced on the Illumina HiSeq System as 87-base-pair reads. The published analysis was carried out like this. A later analysis counted approximately 74 million unique TCR beta chains across the 550 to 700 repertoires, and about 10 million of these chains were shared by at least two donors. A nearest-neighbor algorithm error-corrected the raw reads and collapsed the reads into unique sequences, merging closely related sequences to remove PCR and sequencing errors. V, D and J gene segments were assigned by aligning CDR3 sequences to IMGT reference sequences. For a sequence to be retained, at least a six-nucleotide match to both a V gene segment and a J gene segment was required. A rearrangement was called productive if the CDR3 had no stop codons and remained in frame with V and J, and every other rearrangement was called non-productive. CDR3 was defined by IMGT convention, running from the second conserved V-encoded cysteine to the conserved J-encoded phenylalanine. The earlier analysis of about 640 of the donors excluded any sequence lacking an unambiguous match to a single V gene segment. An earlier analysis of fewer than 650 of the donors classified V segments as functional when productive rearrangements were above 56.7% and as segregating when the standard deviation between donors was above 5%. A statistical classification framework was built for diagnosing cytomegalovirus status from the catalog of TCR beta chain sequences. In a later analysis, TCR nucleotide sequences were compared against IMGT/GENE-DB human TR gene sequences so that V and J genes could be assigned. In a later analysis, CDR3 sequences and most-parsimonious VDJ recombination scenarios were assigned using the TCRdist pipeline. In a later analysis, each TCR beta chain was defined by its CDR3 amino acid sequence together with its V-gene family, and reads lacking a unique V-gene family were excluded. A later analysis removed 500 to 650 highly shared, low-generation-probability nucleotide sequences to deal with suspected cross-contamination and a sequencing artifact. For each public chain, a later analysis derived a clonal expansion index from normalized ranks of inferred template counts within each repertoire. In a later analysis, generation probabilities were computed with a VDJ recombination model fitted to out-of-frame rearrangements, and the resulting probabilities were checked against IGoR. A later analysis scored TCR-TCR, TCR-HLA and TCR-CMV co-occurrence with hypergeometric tests, applying a repertoire-size bias correction to TCR pairs. To estimate false discovery rates, a later analysis permuted the HLA or CMV assignments 20 times. In a later analysis, co-occurring TCRs were grouped using DBSCAN, and TCRdist sequence similarity was added for clustering within HLA-allele-positive subsets. Co-occurrence clustering excluded repertoires with fewer than 30,000 or more than 120,000 public chains, plus five with anomalous nucleotide sharing. Entries here come from immuneACCESS through TCRdb and include only in-frame sequences with V and J called. Some clones fail to appear in such tables; in the studies checked, an unresolved V gene covers under half of the shortfall, and the cause of the remainder is unknown. The V and J calls and clone size are taken from that table; D and trimming were inferred from the DNA. Across this sample there are some 98,000 clones, with roughly 81% seen only once. Jointly, the top ten make up about 1.5% of the sample.

Comments on this clone: Its specific antigen is unknown. No base quality values were provided; no much bigger clone lies one nucleotide off.

Paper-wide results and their limitations: Several of the top co-occurrence clusters appeared to be linked to parvovirus B19, influenza, CMV and Epstein-Barr virus, according to a later analysis. In a later analysis, TCR association rates were found to vary across HLA loci, with the most associated TCRs seen for DRB1 alleles and the fewest for HLA-C alleles. It was suggested by the authors that the approach could potentially be generalized to other disease states and immunological phenotypes. An association between a missense DCLRE1C variant and V-gene and J-gene trimming of TCR beta chains was found in a later genetic analysis and replicated in an independent cohort. In an earlier analysis of 587 of the donors, most TCR beta V segments appeared in productive rearrangements about 87% or about 30% of the time, broadly matching IMGT annotations. The only immune exposure information available for the cohort was CMV serostatus. Most TCR sequences were seen in very few donors, while some public TCRs were found in many individuals. Because counts were too low, about 15 rarely observed V segments, including chromosome 9 orphons, were left out of the earlier analysis of a few hundred of the donors. In a later analysis, most CMV-associated TCR beta chains were found to appear HLA-restricted, with HLA associations seemingly driven largely by CMV exposure. A few of the identified cytomegalovirus-associated TCR beta chains were confirmed in vitro to be specific for cytomegalovirus antigens. A later analysis associated 17,000 or so TCR beta sequences with specific HLA alleles at a false discovery rate of 0.05. A later genetic analysis reported fewer N-insertions in productive TCRs among donors in an Asian-associated ancestry cluster than the approximately 700-donor mean. Some IMGT-functional V segments, including TRBV6-2 and TRBV6-3, could not be told apart with the 87-base-pair reads, so those segments were excluded. The cohort was sequenced for TCR beta chains only, and without alpha or paired-chain data the features that could be detected were limited. A later analysis found that HLA-associated TCR beta chains were more clonally expanded and had lower generation probabilities than equally common non-associated chains. A cluster of highly shared sequence variants was judged likely to represent a technical artifact of the sequencing pipeline. Assigning TCR associations to individual alleles was difficult when HLA alleles, especially DR and DQ, strongly co-occurred. Because HLA typing was missing for some donors at each locus, association tests included only the typed subset. The study listed 170 or so TCR beta chains as associated with cytomegalovirus. In both the original and validation cohorts, the classifier was reported to diagnose cytomegalovirus status with high specificity and sensitivity. Linkage disequilibrium might explain the correlated functional status among segregating V segments, but an unknown experimental factor could not be ruled out. A further reported finding was that TCR beta sequences accurately predicted the HLA-A and HLA-B alleles for most subjects in the first cohort. The presence/absence analyses assumed that sequencing depth was roughly uniform across donors, and that assumption may not be true.

Sequenced: PBMCs. The source is a man between 35 and 55 years old in good health and CMV-seronegative. This receptor chain uses TRBV19 and TRBJ1-5, with 8 middle bases fitting TRBD1. DNA sequence: TGTGCCAGTAGTACGGGACAGGTCTATCAGCCCCAGCATTTT. It translates to CASSTGQVYQPQHF. The full variable domain, with segments outside the CDR3 supplied by the reference TRBV19 and TRBJ1-5 proteins, appears as DGGITQSPKYLFRKEGQNVTLSCEQNLNHDAMYWYRQDPGQGLRLIYYSQIVNDFQKGDIAEGYSVSREKKESFPLTVTSAQKNPTAFYLCASSTGQVYQPQHFGDGTRLSIL.